These T cell receptor beta chains were read from a single sample in a study of T cells in Graves' hyperthyroidism and ophthalmopathy. Each CDR3 protein gets one entry after TCRdb re-called the multiplex PCR reads with MiXCR. Of nearly 600,000 distinct CDR3 sequences in the sample, 13% to 15% were seen once. Sequenced sample: blood. The source is a woman between 18 and 30 years old with Graves' ophthalmopathy. CDR3s include the opening cysteine and the closing phenylalanine or tryptophan. Fields, in order: V gene, clone size, J gene, D gene, CDR3 DNA, CDR3 protein. A D gene is named only where the DNA matches it firmly. The size entry is marked missing in some rows and otherwise reads once, few, many or a size class.

V gene: TRBV20-1
clone size: many
J gene: TRBJ2-7
D gene: NA
CDR3 DNA: TGCAGTGCTAGAATAGACCCTTACGAGCAGTACTTC
CDR3 protein: CSARIDPYEQYF

V gene: TRBV11-3
clone size: many
J gene: TRBJ2-1
D gene: TRBD1
CDR3 DNA: TGTGCCAGCAAGGGGACAGGGGGCCACAATGAGCAGTTCTTC
CDR3 protein: CASKGTGGHNEQFF

V gene: TRBV20-1
clone size: many
J gene: TRBJ2-1
D gene: NA
CDR3 DNA: TGCAGTGCTAGACCTGGGGGCGGGACCTCCAATGAGCAGTTCTTC
CDR3 protein: CSARPGGGTSNEQFF

V gene: TRBV5-1
clone size: few
J gene: TRBJ2-6
D gene: TRBD2
CDR3 DNA: TGCGCCAGCAGGAAACTAGCGGCCTCTGGGGCCAACGTCCTGACTTTC
CDR3 protein: CASRKLAASGANVLTF

V gene: TRBV2
clone size: many
J gene: TRBJ1-1
D gene: NA
CDR3 DNA: TGTGCCAGCAGCCTCCAAGAGCGATCTATGGCTTTCTTT
CDR3 protein: CASSLQERSMAFF

V gene: TRBV2
clone size: many
J gene: TRBJ2-2
D gene: NA
CDR3 DNA: TGTGCCAGCAGTGAGAAGCCGACGAACACCGGGGAGCTGTTTTTT
CDR3 protein: CASSEKPTNTGELFF

V gene: TRBV7-9
clone size: many
J gene: TRBJ1-4
D gene: TRBD1
CDR3 DNA: TGTGCCAGCAGTTCCATACAGGGGGGGATTCGTGAAAAACTGTTTTTT
CDR3 protein: CASSSIQGGIREKLFF

V gene: TRBV6-2/TRBV6-3
clone size: NA
J gene: TRBJ1-2
D gene: NA
CDR3 DNA: TGTGCCAGCAGTTACGGGGCAGGACGAGGCTACACCTTC
CDR3 protein: CASSYGAGRGYTF

V gene: TRBV5-1
clone size: NA
J gene: TRBJ2-4
D gene: TRBD1
CDR3 DNA: TGCGCCAGCAGCCCCGGGACAGGTGGTGTGAACATTCAGTACTTC
CDR3 protein: CASSPGTGGVNIQYF

V gene: TRBV6-2/TRBV6-3
clone size: many
J gene: TRBJ2-7
D gene: TRBD2
CDR3 DNA: TGTGCCATCGGACTAGCGGGAGGTATCCAGCAGTACTTC
CDR3 protein: CAIGLAGGIQQYF

V gene: TRBV6-1
clone size: many
J gene: TRBJ2-2
D gene: TRBD2
CDR3 DNA: TGTGCCAGCAGGCCGGGACTAGCTCCACTTAGAGGCACCGGGGAGCTGTTTTTT
CDR3 protein: CASRPGLAPLRGTGELFF